The 28 T cell receptor beta chains below all came from one sample that was sequenced in a study of blood T cell repertoires in COVID-19. TCRdb's copy holds only in-frame clones and misses some; the assay was immunoSEQ multiplex PCR. The sample holds around 250,000 clones, roughly 85% seen once. Sequences were obtained from peripheral blood. The receptors derive from a man aged 45-65 years with active or convalescent COVID-19.

The V and J genes are TRBV7-9 and TRBJ2-5; TRBD1 might be the D (6 bases). Germline V gene lookup returns CDR1 SEHNR and CDR2 FQNEAQ (reference sequence). V gave up 0 bases and J gave up 2 bases, with 13 bases separating them. CDR3 length: 16 residues. The CDR3 region is CASSLAGRTAQETQYF. CDR3 coding DNA: TGTGCCAGCAGCTTAGCCGGGCGGACAGCACAAGAGACCCAGTACTTC. Together with reference TRBV7-9 and TRBJ2-5, the CDR3 gives the full variable domain: DTGVSQNPRHKITKRGQNVTFRCDPISEHNRLYWYRQTLGQGPEFLTYFQNEAQLEKSRLLSDRFSAERPKGSFSTLEIQRTEQGDSAMYLCASSLAGRTAQETQYFGPGTRLLVL.

V gene TRBV2 combines with J gene TRBJ1-2; 7 bases are shared with TRBD1. Germline lookup yields CDR1 SNHLY and CDR2 FYNNEI. With V trimmed by 0 bases and J by 8 bases, 6 bases remained unmatched. The CDR3 is 14 residues long. This CDR3 reads CASSEATGKHGYTF. The CDR3 region has the DNA TGTGCCAGCAGTGAAGCGACAGGGAAGCACGGCTACACCTTC.

This rearrangement joins TRBV19 to TRBJ2-6; D gene uncertain. This CDR3 contains 17 residues. Germline V CDR1 and CDR2: LNHDA, SQIVND (reference sequence). The V and J ends lost 5 bases and 1 base respectively, with 15 bases between them. CDR3 in amino acids: CASSPRRQESGANVLTF. As DNA, the CDR3 is TGTGCCAGTAGTCCCCGACGACAAGAATCTGGGGCCAACGTCCTGACTTTC.

The chain combines TRBV12-5 with TRBJ2-1, with TRBD2 matching 9 bases. V dropped 0 bases and J dropped 7; count of bases not matched to a gene: 10. The length of the CDR3 is 17 residues. Germline V gene data show CDR1 as LGHNT and CDR2 as FRNRAP. Here the CDR3 DNA reads TGTGCTAGTGGTTTGGTATTTGGTCGCGGGAGGGTGAATGAGCAGTTCTTC. As protein: CASGLVFGRGRVNEQFF.

The CDR3 DNA reads TGTGCCAGCAGCTTAAATTCCGGAGGCAATCAGCCCCAGCATTTT. Translating it yields CASSLNSGGNQPQHF. The chain links TRBV7-2 to TRBJ1-5; D not certain. The CDR3 runs to 15 residues. Germline CDR1 is SGHTA and CDR2 is FQGNSA. Trimming took 2 bases from V and 2 from J, leaving 10 bases between them. Based on the CDR3 plus reference TRBV7-2 and TRBJ1-5, the full variable domain is GAGVSQSPSNKVTEKGKDVELRCDPISGHTALYWYRQSLGQGLEFLIYFQGNSAPDKSGLPSDRFSAERTGGSVSTLTIQRTQQEDSAVYLCASSLNSGGNQPQHFGDGTRLSIL.

V and J are TRBV2 and TRBJ2-5; D is possibly TRBD2 (5 bases). The CDR3 is 14 amino acids. The germline CDR1 and CDR2 sequences are SNHLY and FYNNEI. With 5 bases removed from V and 1 base from J, the gap between germline ends came to 11 bases. Written as DNA, the CDR3 is TGTGCCAGCAGTTTTGAGCGGCTCCAAGAGACCCAGTACTTC. This gives the protein CASSFERLQETQYF.

The genes are TRBV28 and TRBJ2-1; 10 nucleotides align to TRBD2. The ends lost 3 bases at V and 7 bases at J; junction bases unmatched: 6. The CDR3 runs 15 residues. The germline V gene has CDR1 MDHEN and CDR2 SYDVKM. Here the CDR3 reads CASSLGTSARNEQFF. The CDR3, as DNA: TGTGCCAGCAGTTTGGGGACTAGCGCGAGGAATGAGCAGTTCTTC.

The chain's CDR3 is CASSLGVGELFF. CDR3 in DNA: TGTGCCAGCAGCTTAGGAGTCGGGGAGCTGTTTTTT. The rearrangement uses TRBV7-3 and TRBJ2-2, with D uncertain. V dropped 2 bases and J dropped 7 bases, with 5 bases sitting between them. There are 12 residues in the CDR3. The V gene's germline CDR1 is SGHTA and CDR2 FQGTGA. Using reference TRBV7-3 and TRBJ2-2 for the parts outside the CDR3, the full variable domain is GAGVSQTPSNKVTEKGKYVELRCDPISGHTALYWYRQSLGQGPEFLIYFQGTGAADDSGLPNDRFFAVRPEGSVSTLKIQRTERGDSAVYLCASSLGVGELFFGEGSRLTVL.

The V and J genes are TRBV2 and TRBJ2-1; 7 bases fit TRBD2. V shed 0 bases and J 2 bases; nucleotides not matched to a gene: 4. From germline, CDR1 is SNHLY and CDR2 FYNNEI. The CDR3 sequence is 16 residues long. CDR3 DNA: TGTGCCAGCAGTGAAGCAGCTAGCGGACCCTACAATGAGCAGTTCTTC. Amino acids: CASSEAASGPYNEQFF.

The chain carries TRBV6-5 and TRBJ2-1; D is uncertain. The ends were cut back, 8 bases at V and 9 bases at J, with 11 bases in the middle. Per the germline V gene, CDR1 is MNHEY and CDR2 is SVGAGI. CDR3 length equals 11 residues. The CDR3 sequence is CASRILGEQFF. The CDR3 bases are TGTGCCAGCCGAATCCTCGGTGAGCAGTTCTTC.

The chain combines TRBV6-5 with TRBJ2-5; D not certain. The CDR3 loop spans 12 amino acids. Per germline, CDR1 MNHEY and CDR2 SVGAGI. Trimming shortened V by 5 bases and J by 2 bases, and 6 bases separated the two germline ends. CDR3 residues: CASSPPQETQYF. The CDR3 DNA sequence: TGTGCCAGCAGTCCTCCTCAAGAGACCCAGTACTTC.

This chain links TRBV30 with TRBJ2-3; TRBD2 aligns across 10 bases. V dropped 0 bases and J dropped 7; count of bases not matched to a gene: 1. The CDR3 loop spans 13 amino acids. The germline V gene has CDR1 GTSNPN and CDR2 SVGIG (reference sequence). The CDR3 loop is CAWSVLAGNTQYF. In DNA form, the CDR3 reads TGTGCCTGGAGTGTACTAGCGGGGAATACGCAGTATTTT.

With regard to this clone: Within the sample, other DNA sequences also encode this same CDR3. The CDR3 DNA follows: TGTGCCAGCAGCCTGCGTGAGACCCAGTACTTC. Protein: CASSLRETQYF. V is TRBV5-6 and J is TRBJ2-5; D not resolved. Germline V gives CDR1 SGHDT, CDR2 YYEEEE. The CDR3 sequence is 11 residues long. Trimming cost V 4 bases and J 5 bases, with 6 bases left between them.

The chain combines TRBV5-1 with TRBJ1-1; maybe TRBD1 (6 bases). In germline, CDR1 is SGHRS, CDR2 YFSETQ. The germline V and J ends were trimmed by 1 base and 1 base, with 14 bases remaining between them. The CDR3 has 16 residues. In DNA, the CDR3 is TGCGCCAGCAGCTTGCAGGGGAGGGGAAAGAACACTGAAGCTTTCTTT. This encodes CASSLQGRGKNTEAFF.

The chain joins TRBV28 to TRBJ1-2; 10 nucleotides match TRBD1. Germline CDR1 MDHEN, CDR2 SYDVKM. Unmatched junction bases numbered 5, after V lost 5 bases and J lost 5 bases. CDR3 size: 14 residues. Written as DNA, the CDR3 is TGTGCCAGCAGTACCGGGACAGGGGATTATGGCTACACCTTC. Translated: CASSTGTGDYGYTF.

This clone has only one observation. V usage is TRBV3-1 (or the pseudogene TRBV3-2) and J usage is TRBJ2-3; D is uncertain. The germline V and J ends were trimmed by 1 base and 5 bases, with 4 bases remaining between them. CDR1 and CDR2 (germline): LGHDT, YNNKEL (reference sequence). The CDR3 is 12 residues long. CDR3 in amino acids: CASSQVLDTQYF. CDR3 in DNA: TGTGCCAGCAGCCAAGTCTTAGATACGCAGTATTTT.

The chain combines TRBV25-1 with TRBJ1-4; 9 bases match TRBD1. This CDR3 has 17 amino acids. V shed 6 bases, J shed 7 bases, and the junction held 15 bases outside the gene matches. CDR1 MGHDK and CDR2 SYGVNS come from the germline V gene. The CDR3 loop reads CASRNAGTGGRGEKLFF. The CDR3 region has the DNA TGTGCCAGCAGAAATGCCGGAACAGGGGGCCGGGGTGAAAAACTGTTTTTT.

The V and J genes are TRBV4-1 and TRBJ2-7; 9 nucleotides agree with TRBD2. The CDR3 runs 17 residues. CDR1 is MGHRA and CDR2 is YSYEKL in the germline V gene. J gave up 2 bases and V 1 base, and 9 bases lay outside the gene matches. CDR3 protein: CASSQAASTSGTYEQYF. The DNA of the CDR3 is TGCGCCAGCAGCCAAGCCGCCTCGACTAGCGGAACCTACGAGCAGTACTTC.

The J gene is TRBJ2-1, the V gene TRBV6-4; 12 bases fit TRBD2. The CDR3 runs to 17 residues. Germline CDR1 and CDR2: MRHNA and SNTAGT. The V gene end was trimmed by 5 bases and the J gene end by 3 bases; junction bases not matched to a gene: 8. CDR3 in DNA: TGTGCCAGCAGTTTATGGACTAGCGGGAAATACTACAATGAGCAGTTCTTC. This codes for CASSLWTSGKYYNEQFF.

The V and J genes are TRBV20-1 and TRBJ2-1, with 7 bases identical to TRBD2. Germline V gene lookup returns CDR1 DFQATT and CDR2 SNEGSKA (reference sequence). The CDR3 loop spans 16 amino acids. The V and J ends lost 3 bases and 4 bases, in that order; junction bases with no gene match: 12. This chain's CDR3 is CSASSLLAETYNEQFF. CDR3 DNA sequence: TGCAGTGCTAGTTCTCTCCTAGCGGAGACGTACAATGAGCAGTTCTTC.

The rearrangement joins TRBV28 to TRBJ1-4; TRBD1 aligns across 7 bases. Germline V CDR1 and CDR2: MDHEN, SYDVKM. This CDR3 is built from 16 residues. The junction had 8 bases not matched to a gene; V was cut back by 3 bases and J by 4 bases. Here the CDR3 reads CASSLGLGGGNEKLFF. CDR3 coding DNA: TGTGCCAGCAGTTTGGGGCTAGGGGGCGGTAATGAAAAACTGTTTTTT.

This clone has a handful of counts. V and J are TRBV19 and TRBJ2-7; 11 nucleotides match TRBD2. Trimming at V came to 5 bases and at J to 5 bases, leaving 5 bases not matched to a gene. The length of the CDR3 is 14 residues. Looked up from germline, CDR1 is LNHDA and CDR2 is SQIVND (reference sequence). The CDR3 nucleotides read TGTGCCAGTAGTGATAGCGGGAGGGCCAACGAGCAGTACTTC. It specifies CASSDSGRANEQYF.

The chain employs TRBV30 and TRBJ2-3, with D hard to call. Germline assignment: CDR1 GTSNPN and CDR2 SVGIG (reference sequence). The CDR3 consists of 13 residues. The germline V and J ends were trimmed by 2 bases and 3 bases, with 9 bases remaining between them. CDR3 sequence reads: CAWSIPGTDTQYF. The CDR3 nucleotides read TGTGCCTGGAGTATACCCGGGACAGATACGCAGTATTTT.

This clone came up once. This chain uses TRBV5-1 with TRBJ2-3; D not certain. The germline V gene encodes CDR1 SGHRS and CDR2 YFSETQ. The CDR3 is made up of 16 amino acids. The ends were cut back, 1 base at V and 5 bases at J, with 17 bases in the middle. The CDR3 is CASSLQPRPEEDTQYF. The CDR3 DNA sequence: TGCGCCAGCAGCTTGCAGCCGCGCCCCGAGGAAGATACGCAGTATTTT. Combining the CDR3 with reference TRBV5-1 and TRBJ2-3 gives the whole variable domain KAGVTQTPRYLIKTRGQQVTLSCSPISGHRSVSWYQQTPGQGLQFLFEYFSETQRNKGNFPGRFSGRQFSNSRSEMNVSTLELGDSALYLCASSLQPRPEEDTQYFGPGTRLTVL.

This clone was seen just once. This sequence joins TRBV7-9 and TRBJ2-5; no definite D call. The CDR3 runs to 13 residues. V lost 3 bases and J lost 0, with 5 bases in between. CDR1 is SEHNR and CDR2 is FQNEAQ in the germline V gene (reference sequence). Here the CDR3 reads CASSLTHQETQYF. In nucleotides, the CDR3 is TGTGCCAGCAGCTTGACACACCAAGAGACCCAGTACTTC.

V usage is TRBV24-1 and J usage is TRBJ1-1; TRBD1 is a possible D gene (5 bases). The CDR3 is 14 amino acids. The germline gives CDR1 KGHDR, CDR2 SFDVKD. V gave up 2 bases and J gave up 6 bases, with 12 bases separating them. The CDR3 is CATSDSSRVPEAFF. CDR3 nucleotides: TGTGCCACCAGTGATTCATCCAGGGTACCTGAAGCTTTCTTT.

The chain is built from TRBV2 and TRBJ2-7; no firm D call. The CDR3 has 10 amino acids. Germline V gives CDR1 SNHLY, CDR2 FYNNEI. CDR3: CASSVSPGVV. As DNA, the CDR3 is TGTGCCAGCAGTGTCTCCCCAGGCGTCGTC.

V is TRBV29-1 and J is TRBJ2-1, with 10 bases lining up with TRBD2. Germline values: CDR1 SQVTM, CDR2 ANQGSEA. Germline trimming cut 7 bases from V and 8 bases from J; bases unmatched to any gene: 11. There are 14 residues in the CDR3. Here the CDR3 DNA reads TGCAGCGGGGCCGTGGCTAGCGGGAGCTATGAGCAGTTCTTC. It is translated as CSGAVASGSYEQFF.